One sample yielded the 12 T cell receptor beta chains listed below, sequenced in a study of T cells in Graves' hyperthyroidism and ophthalmopathy. Researchers amplified the TCR beta CDR3 regions from RNA transcripts. HTBI primers were the set used in a first-round RT-PCR of the TCR CDR3. One entry per CDR3 protein results from TCRdb running MiXCR on the multiplex PCR reads. The sample has 730,000 or so distinct CDR3 sequences, approximately 18% seen once. Sample: blood. Every receptor here comes from a woman aged 50 to 65 with Graves' hyperthyroidism that later progressed to Graves' ophthalmopathy.

This clonotype has a count of ten or more. The chain recombines TRBV7-3 with TRBJ1-2; TRBD1 matches 10 bases. From germline, CDR1 is SGHTA and CDR2 FQGTGA. V lost 5 bases to trimming and J lost 0 bases; unmatched junction nucleotides: 6. This CDR3 has 16 amino acids. For the CDR3, the DNA is TGTGCCAGCAGCCCGACAGGGGGCGCGGCTAACTATGGCTACACCTTC. Amino acid sequence: CASSPTGGAANYGYTF.

This clonotype came up many times. This chain joins TRBV6-2 or TRBV6-3 and TRBJ2-1; 7 bases are a match to TRBD2. The V segment lost 6 bases and the J segment 5 bases; nucleotides outside the gene matches: 10. The CDR3 has 15 amino acids. CDR1 is MNHEY and CDR2 is SVGEGT in the germline V gene. The CDR3 nucleotides read TGTGCCAGCAGGCCTCTAGCGGCCCCGAACAATGAGCAGTTCTTC. This encodes CASRPLAAPNNEQFF.

The J gene is TRBJ2-7, the V gene TRBV4-1, with 9 bases that match TRBD1. Germline V lookup: CDR1 MGHRA, CDR2 YSYEKL. V shed 3 bases, J shed 0 bases, and the junction held 6 bases outside the gene matches. This CDR3 has 16 amino acids. This CDR3 is CASSHPGQGPSYEQYF. Written as DNA, the CDR3 is TGCGCCAGCAGCCACCCCGGACAGGGGCCCTCCTACGAGCAGTACTTC.

This clonotype was recorded many times. The genes are TRBV4-1 and TRBJ1-1; D unresolved. Trimming shortened V by 0 bases and J by 6 bases, and 11 bases separated the two germline ends. Germline CDR1 is MGHRA and CDR2 is YSYEKL. The CDR3 is 14 residues long. The CDR3 is CASSQDLIIAEAFF. The CDR3 DNA sequence: TGCGCCAGCAGCCAAGATCTGATTATCGCTGAAGCTTTCTTT.

The chain recombines TRBV9 with TRBJ1-3; 7 bases fit TRBD1. V trimming: 3 bases; J trimming: 3 bases; junction bases outside the gene matches: 6. Germline CDR1 SGDLS, CDR2 YYNGEE. This CDR3 spans 15 amino acids. As DNA, the CDR3 is TGTGCCAGCAGCGAACAGGGGAGTTTTGGAAACACCATATATTTT. It translates to CASSEQGSFGNTIYF.

V gene TRBV27 combines with J gene TRBJ2-1; tentative D call: TRBD2 (6 bases). Deletions cut 6 bases from V and 14 bases from J, with 17 bases between. Germline CDR1 MNHEY, CDR2 SMNVEV (reference sequence). The CDR3 sequence is 12 residues long. The DNA of the CDR3 is TGTGCCAGCAGCCTAGGAGGGCTCGCGGAGTTCTTC. Its protein is CASSLGGLAEFF.

To note about this clonotype: A much larger clone is a single base away; this may be a read error. This rearrangement joins TRBV20-1 to TRBJ1-5; D might be TRBD1 (5 bases). This CDR3 spans 13 amino acids. In germline, CDR1 is DFQATT, CDR2 SNEGSKA (reference sequence). The CDR3 DNA reads TGCAGTGCTAGAGGGGGGGGAGATCAGTCCCAGCATTTT. Translated: CSARGGGDQSQHF.

The chain employs TRBV10-1 and TRBJ1-1, with TRBD1 matching 7 bases. Trimming removed 5 bases from V and 1 base from J; junction bases left unmatched: 10. CDR3 length: 16 residues. The germline gives CDR1 WNHNN, CDR2 SYGVQD (reference sequence). CDR3 protein: CASSTPIRGGNTEAFF. As DNA, the CDR3 is TGCGCCAGCAGTACTCCAATCAGGGGGGGGAACACTGAAGCTTTCTTT.

By sample share, this clonotype is medium-sized. The chain uses TRBV2 and TRBJ2-7; D uncertain. This CDR3 is 15 amino acids long. CDR1 is SNHLY and CDR2 is FYNNEI in the germline V gene. The V and J ends lost 4 bases and 2 bases respectively, with 15 bases between them. CDR3 protein: CASSGLWTEAYEQYF. As DNA, the CDR3 is TGTGCCAGCAGTGGACTCTGGACGGAAGCCTACGAGCAGTACTTC.

The chain couples TRBV6-1 to TRBJ1-2, with D possibly matching TRBD1 (6 bases). Germline-derived CDR1 and CDR2 are MNHNS and SASEGT. The CDR3 length is 13 residues. V shed 5 bases and J shed 3 bases, with 10 bases lying between them. The CDR3 here is CASSWRTDYGYTF. In DNA, the CDR3 is TGTGCCAGCAGTTGGCGGACAGACTATGGCTACACCTTC.

This clonotype was picked up many times. CDR3 region: CSVEIGSTDTQYF. CDR3 bases: TGCAGCGTTGAAATTGGCAGCACAGATACGCAGTATTTT. J is TRBJ2-3 and V is TRBV29-1; the D is unclear. The CDR3 loop spans 13 amino acids. Deletions cut 2 bases from V and 0 bases from J, with 6 bases between. The germline CDR1 and CDR2 sequences are SQVTM and ANQGSEA.

The V and J genes are TRBV7-6 and TRBJ2-3; possible D gene TRBD1, 5 bases. Germline CDR1 reads SGHVS; CDR2 reads FNYEAQ. V lost 4 bases and J 2 bases, leaving 13 bases between the germline ends. The CDR3 has 15 amino acids. This CDR3 reads CASSSSLGHTDTQYF. CDR3 in DNA: TGTGCCAGCAGCTCTAGTCTCGGACACACAGATACGCAGTATTTT.